A few counts support the clone carrying this T cell receptor (beta chain). Germline V gene sequence: CDR1 WSHSY, CDR2 SAAADI. The CDR3 loop spans 14 amino acids. The V segment lost 6 bases and the J segment 4 bases; nucleotides outside the gene matches: 6. This sample is drawn from a study of T-cell reconstitution after alpha-beta-depleted transplantation in children. It was with unique molecular identifiers that the TCRbeta library was prepared. TCRdb itself ran the PCR reads through MiXCR, one entry per CDR3 protein. Of a few hundred thousand distinct CDR3 sequences in the sample, approximately 9.8% were seen once.

The chain joins TRBV10-2 to TRBJ2-1; 7 nucleotides agree with TRBD1. The sequences come from PBMCs from the stem cell graft donor, collected from the stem cell graft. The receptor was isolated from a human donor who donated a stem cell graft to a child with SCID. In DNA form, the CDR3 reads TGCGCCAGCAGGCACACGGGACAGTACAATGAGCAGTTCTTC. Amino acid sequence: CASRHTGQYNEQFF.